The 16 T cell receptor beta chains given below trace back to one sample, sequenced in a study of T cells in localized non-small cell lung cancer. The method was immunoSEQ multiplex PCR; TCRdb's version includes in-frame clones alone and lacks a portion of them. The data show around 4,000 clones, with roughly 24% seen just once and approximately 30% held by the top ten. The input for sequencing was lung tumor tissue, taken before any cancer treatment. These TCRs come from a woman between 40 and 69 years old with stage I lung adenocarcinoma.

This chain joins TRBV19 and TRBJ2-3; perhaps TRBD2 as D (5 bases). The CDR3 is 13 amino acids. Germline CDR1 reads LNHDA; CDR2 reads SQIVND (reference sequence). V was pared by 4 bases and J by 2 bases, with 7 bases between. The CDR3: CASSTGNTDTQYF. CDR3 nucleotide sequence: TGTGCCAGTAGTACGGGGAACACAGATACGCAGTATTTT.

The sample holds one count of this clone. V usage is TRBV15 and J usage is TRBJ1-3; D is possibly TRBD1 (6 bases). CDR3 length equals 19 residues. Trimming left V 0 bases short and J 0 bases short, with 18 bases between. CDR1 LNHNV and CDR2 YYDKDF come from the germline V gene (reference sequence). The CDR3 spells CATSRDGARGVISGNTIYF. The DNA for the CDR3 is TGTGCCACCAGCAGAGATGGGGCGAGGGGGGTTATCTCTGGAAACACCATATATTTT.

In its sample, this clone ranks as medium-sized. The gene calls are TRBV9 and TRBJ1-1; TRBD1 aligns across 8 bases. In germline, CDR1 is SGDLS, CDR2 YYNGEE. This CDR3 contains 13 residues. The V gene end was trimmed by 3 bases and the J gene end by 8 bases; junction bases not matched to a gene: 6. Written as DNA, the CDR3 is TGTGCCAGCAGCGCCGATCGGGACAGGGAAGCTTTCTTT. Translation: CASSADRDREAFF.

V usage is TRBV11-3 and J usage is TRBJ1-3; possibly TRBD1 for D (6 bases). CDR3 size: 15 residues. Germline V gives CDR1 SGHNT, CDR2 YENEEA. V was pared by 2 bases and J by 3 bases, with 11 bases between. CDR3 sequence reads: CASSLKGGGGNTIYF. CDR3 coding DNA: TGTGCCAGCAGCTTAAAAGGGGGAGGTGGAAACACCATATATTTT.

In its sample, this clone ranks as medium-sized. This chain's CDR3 is CASSFSSGGTSNEQFF. DNA of the CDR3: TGTGCCAGCAGCTTTTCTAGCGGGGGGACTTCAAATGAGCAGTTCTTC. V usage is TRBV11-3 and J usage is TRBJ2-1; 11 bases line up with TRBD2. This CDR3 contains 16 residues. Germline trimming cut 3 bases from V and 7 bases from J; bases unmatched to any gene: 8. CDR1 is SGHNT, CDR2 YENEEA, per germline.

This chain uses TRBV4-1 with TRBJ1-2; D possibly corresponds to TRBD1 (6 bases). V was trimmed by 0 bases and J by 4 bases, leaving 12 bases between them. The CDR3 contains 15 residues. Per germline, CDR1 MGHRA and CDR2 YSYEKL. CDR3 sequence reads: CASSQDEGVLYGYTF. CDR3 DNA sequence: TGCGCCAGCAGCCAAGACGAGGGGGTCCTCTATGGCTACACCTTC.

Worth noting for this clone: The junction and the germline gene differ at one end; a read error may be behind it. The chain links TRBV15 to TRBJ2-1; 7 bases match TRBD2. Looked up from germline, CDR1 is LNHNV and CDR2 is YYDKDF (reference sequence). CDR3 size: 14 residues. The CDR3 is CASSKGLTYNEQFF. The CDR3 DNA reads as TGTGCCAGCAGCAAGGGACTAACCTACAATGAGCAGTTCTTC.

V and J are TRBV19 and TRBJ1-5; no definite D call. Trimming removed 8 bases from V and 0 bases from J, with 8 bases in between. Per the germline V gene, CDR1 is LNHDA and CDR2 is SQIVND (reference sequence). The CDR3 covers 13 residues. The CDR3 is CASSWDSNQPQHF. In DNA, the CDR3 is TGTGCCAGTTCATGGGATAGCAATCAGCCCCAGCATTTT.

The chain joins TRBV5-1 to TRBJ2-1; 8 bases line up with TRBD2. The CDR3 is 14 residues long. V shed 4 bases and J 2 bases; nucleotides not matched to a gene: 2. Looked up from germline, CDR1 is SGHRS and CDR2 is YFSETQ. The CDR3 DNA follows: TGCGCCAGCAGCGGGGGACTAGCCTACAATGAGCAGTTCTTC. Translated: CASSGGLAYNEQFF.

The V call is TRBV9, the J call TRBJ2-2; no reliable D call. This CDR3 has 17 amino acids. Trimming took off 2 bases at V and 0 bases at J, with 14 bases between the two ends. Germline assignment: CDR1 SGDLS and CDR2 YYNGEE. As DNA, the CDR3 is TGTGCCAGCAGCGTCCAGGCAGCGAGAGCGAACACCGGGGAGCTGTTTTTT. It codes for CASSVQAARANTGELFF.

This clone has only a few counts. The gene calls are TRBV19 and TRBJ2-6; 12 nucleotides agree with TRBD1. Germline V gives CDR1 LNHDA, CDR2 SQIVND (reference sequence). This CDR3 region has 17 residues. V shed 5 bases and J 3 bases; nucleotides not matched to a gene: 5. CDR3 amino acids: CASSARDRGRGANVLTF. The CDR3 nucleotides are TGTGCCAGTAGTGCTCGGGACAGGGGGCGTGGGGCCAACGTCCTGACTTTC.

The chain joins TRBV6-8 to TRBJ2-5; 7 nucleotides line up with TRBD2. The V gene's germline CDR1 is MNHGY and CDR2 SAAAGT. This CDR3 has 14 amino acids. V lost 6 bases to trimming and J lost 3 bases; unmatched junction nucleotides: 7. The CDR3 region is CASRDWGGEETQYF. The CDR3 DNA reads as TGTGCCAGCAGAGATTGGGGGGGGGAAGAGACCCAGTACTTC.

The gene calls are TRBV2 and TRBJ2-7; D unresolved. The germline CDR1 and CDR2 sequences are SNHLY and FYNNEI. The CDR3 loop spans 14 amino acids. V lost 7 bases, J lost 3 bases, and 16 bases lay in between. CDR3 coding DNA: TGTGCCAGCAATTCCTACGGGCCTCTCTACGAGCAGTACTTC. It specifies CASNSYGPLYEQYF.

In this sample, this clone is medium-sized. CDR3 DNA sequence: TGTGCCAGCAGCTATGGACGAGGGGGCGCAGAGACCCAGTACTTC. This sequence encodes CASSYGRGGAETQYF. The rearrangement links TRBV11-3 to TRBJ2-5; 7 bases fit TRBD1. CDR1 SGHNT and CDR2 YENEEA come from the germline V gene. V trimming: 4 bases; J trimming: 4 bases; junction bases outside the gene matches: 9. This CDR3 is 15 amino acids long.

The chain employs TRBV10-1 and TRBJ2-4; D is uncertain. CDR3 length: 13 residues. The germline CDR1 and CDR2 sequences are WNHNN and SYGVQD (reference sequence). Trimming took off 0 bases at V and 9 bases at J, with 9 bases between the two ends. CDR3 amino acids: CASSESTLGIQYF. The CDR3 DNA reads TGCGCCAGCAGTGAGTCGACTCTGGGCATTCAGTACTTC.

The chain employs TRBV6-8 and TRBJ2-7, with 8 bases fitting TRBD1. The CDR3 contains 15 residues. Germline CDR1 is MNHGY and CDR2 is SAAAGT. V gave up 0 bases and J gave up 2 bases; unmatched junction bases: 3. CDR3 protein: CASSYSGQEAYEQYF. The DNA of the CDR3 is TGTGCCAGCAGTTACTCGGGACAGGAAGCCTACGAGCAGTACTTC.